This record covers a single TCR beta chain. V lost 0 bases and J lost 2, with 19 bases in between. Germline CDR1 SGHTA, CDR2 FQGNSA. This CDR3 spans 18 amino acids. This specimen belongs to a study of beta chain features in type 1 diabetes. About the research overall: No patient-donor differences in age, gender, total cells or subset yield.

By way of CD45RO/CCR7/CD25/CD127/CD95/CD27, the CD4+ regulatory, stem cell-like memory, central memory and naive cells were sorted. The study reverse transcribed the entire isolated RNA, so it sequenced expressed TCRB transcripts. The table came from immunoSEQ multiplex PCR; TCRdb's copy has only in-frame clones and leaves some out. The sample has 200,000 to 300,000 clones, roughly an eighth seen once. The material sequenced was naive CD4+ T cells from blood. This chain connects TRBV7-2 to TRBJ1-1; D is perhaps TRBD1 (6 bases). The receptor's source is a woman aged 35 to 49 in good health. This CDR3 is CASSLARQGWGINTEAFF. For the CDR3, the DNA is TGTGCCAGCAGCTTAGCGCGGCAGGGGTGGGGTATAAACACTGAAGCTTTCTTT. Using reference TRBV7-2 and TRBJ1-1 for the parts outside the CDR3, the full variable domain is GAGVSQSPSNKVTEKGKDVELRCDPISGHTALYWYRQSLGQGLEFLIYFQGNSAPDKSGLPSDRFSAERTGGSVSTLTIQRTQQEDSAVYLCASSLARQGWGINTEAFFGQGTRLTVV.